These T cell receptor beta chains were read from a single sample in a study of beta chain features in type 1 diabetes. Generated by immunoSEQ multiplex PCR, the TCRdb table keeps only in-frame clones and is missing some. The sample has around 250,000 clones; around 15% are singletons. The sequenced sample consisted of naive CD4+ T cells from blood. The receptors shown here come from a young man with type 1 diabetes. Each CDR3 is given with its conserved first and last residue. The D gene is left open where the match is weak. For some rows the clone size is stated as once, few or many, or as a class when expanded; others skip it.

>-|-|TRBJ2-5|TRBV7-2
CASSLAGRGGETQYF
TGTGCCAGCAGCTTAGCCGGGCGGGGCGGGGAGACCCAGTACTTC
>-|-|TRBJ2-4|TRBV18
CASSPQDKGNIQYF
TGTGCCAGCTCACCACAAGATAAGGGGAACATTCAGTACTTC
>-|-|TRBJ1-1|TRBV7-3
CASSPRGSTTEAFF
TGTGCCAGCAGCCCCAGGGGCTCAACCACTGAAGCTTTCTTT
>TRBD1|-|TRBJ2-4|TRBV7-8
CASSFGTGGLIAKNIQYF
TGTGCCAGCAGCTTCGGGACAGGGGGGCTGATAGCCAAAAACATTCAGTACTTC
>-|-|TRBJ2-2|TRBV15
CATSHFTRRTGELFF
TGTGCCACCAGCCATTTCACTAGACGCACCGGGGAGCTGTTTTTT
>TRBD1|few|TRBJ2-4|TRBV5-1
CASSLGQAVNIQYF
TGCGCCAGCAGCCTGGGACAGGCGGTTAACATTCAGTACTTC
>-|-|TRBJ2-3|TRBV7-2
CASSLRTSTDTQYF
TGTGCCAGCAGCTTAAGGACTAGCACAGATACGCAGTATTTT
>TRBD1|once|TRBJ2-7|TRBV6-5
CASSPHRGPYEQYF
TGTGCCAGCAGTCCCCACAGGGGTCCCTACGAGCAGTACTTC
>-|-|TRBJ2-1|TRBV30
CAWSRGSQHEQFF
TGTGCCTGGAGTCGCGGGTCCCAGCATGAGCAGTTCTTC
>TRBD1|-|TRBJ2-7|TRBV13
CASSLGRTGPEKPHYEQYF
TGTGCCAGCAGCTTAGGACGGACAGGGCCCGAAAAACCTCACTACGAGCAGTACTTC
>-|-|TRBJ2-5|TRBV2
CASDSQETQYF
TGTGCCAGCGACAGTCAAGAGACCCAGTACTTC
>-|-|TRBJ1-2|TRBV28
CASSPPGDGYTF
TGTGCCAGCAGTCCGCCAGGGGATGGCTACACCTTC
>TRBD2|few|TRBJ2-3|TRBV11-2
CASSLDLAGTQYF
TGTGCCAGCAGCTTAGACCTAGCGGGTACGCAGTATTTT
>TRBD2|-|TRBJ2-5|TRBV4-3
CASSPHPIAGGETQYF
TGCGCCAGCAGCCCACACCCGATAGCGGGAGGAGAGACCCAGTACTTC
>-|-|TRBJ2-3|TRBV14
CASSQDPNQDTQYF
TGTGCCAGCAGCCAAGATCCCAATCAAGATACGCAGTATTTT
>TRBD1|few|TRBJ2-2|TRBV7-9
CASSAGTGGISGELFF
TGTGCCAGCAGTGCCGGGACAGGGGGAATCAGCGGGGAGCTGTTTTTT
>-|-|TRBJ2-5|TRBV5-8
CASSFVQAQDTQYF
TGTGCCAGCAGCTTTGTACAGGCCCAGGACACCCAGTACTTC
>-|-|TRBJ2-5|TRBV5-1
CASSLGTRLDQYF
TGCGCCAGCAGCTTGGGGACTCGCCTAGACCAGTACTTC
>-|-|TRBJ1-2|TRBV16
CASSQSERVRDGYTF
TGTGCCAGCAGCCAATCGGAGAGGGTACGGGATGGCTACACCTTC
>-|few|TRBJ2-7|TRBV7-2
CASSLVVTTVSYEQYF
TGTGCCAGCAGCTTAGTTGTGACAACGGTCTCCTACGAGCAGTACTTC
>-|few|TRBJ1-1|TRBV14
CASSRWRNTEAFF
TGTGCCAGCAGCCGTTGGAGAAACACTGAAGCTTTCTTT
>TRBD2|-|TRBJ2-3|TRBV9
CASSVVSSGSGSTDTQYF
TGTGCCAGCAGCGTAGTGTCTAGCGGGAGCGGTAGCACAGATACGCAGTATTTT
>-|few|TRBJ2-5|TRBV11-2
CASSLDTNRETQYF
TGTGCCAGCAGCTTAGATACTAATCGAGAGACCCAGTACTTC
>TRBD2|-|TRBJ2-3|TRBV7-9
CASSLGWSGRGTDTQYF
TGTGCCAGCAGCTTAGGGTGGAGCGGGAGAGGGACAGATACGCAGTATTTT
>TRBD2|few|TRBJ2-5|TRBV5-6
CASRNRAGGPRQETQYF
TGTGCCAGCAGAAATCGAGCGGGAGGGCCAAGGCAAGAGACCCAGTACTTC
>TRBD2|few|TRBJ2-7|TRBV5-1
CASSLLAGVSYEQYF
TGCGCCAGCAGCCTCCTAGCGGGAGTGTCCTACGAGCAGTACTTC
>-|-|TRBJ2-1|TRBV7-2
CASSSQRSSYNEQFF
TGTGCCAGCAGCTCCCAGCGGAGCTCCTACAATGAGCAGTTCTTC
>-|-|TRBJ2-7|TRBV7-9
CASSLASGAQVEQYF
TGTGCCAGCAGCTTAGCGTCAGGGGCTCAGGTGGAGCAGTACTTC